This paragraph covers one T cell receptor (beta chain) sequence. Its specificity is not known. The data stem from a study of T cells in Graves' hyperthyroidism and ophthalmopathy. Study-level information: Upon initial diagnosis and before any treatment, peripheral blood was collected.

Ophthalmopathy patients had moderate-to-severe active disease, CAS ≥3, NOSPECS ≥4, and disease duration under 3 months. Patients were excluded for uncontrolled infection, other autoimmune disease, pregnancy or lactation. The CDR3 regions of TCR beta were amplified from RNA transcripts. The study used the HTBI primer set for a first-round RT-PCR of the TCR CDR3. TCRdb reprocessed the multiplex PCR reads via MiXCR and lists one record per CDR3 protein. Among about 380,000 distinct CDR3 sequences listed, 15% to 20% were seen once. Study-level findings and limits: Blood also showed most of the thyroid clonotypes that were expanded above 0.001.

Sequencing was performed on blood. The sequence was obtained from a man younger than 35 with Graves' ophthalmopathy.

The CDR3, as DNA: TGCAGTCGTTCCGAGCGGATATCTAGCACAGATACGCAGTATTTT. This translates into CSRSERISSTDTQYF. J is TRBJ2-3 and V is TRBV20-1, with D possibly being TRBD2 (5 bases). Germline V lookup: CDR1 DFQATT, CDR2 SNEGSKA (reference sequence). The CDR3 runs to 15 residues. Trimming stripped 8 bases from V and 0 bases from J, with 18 bases between.